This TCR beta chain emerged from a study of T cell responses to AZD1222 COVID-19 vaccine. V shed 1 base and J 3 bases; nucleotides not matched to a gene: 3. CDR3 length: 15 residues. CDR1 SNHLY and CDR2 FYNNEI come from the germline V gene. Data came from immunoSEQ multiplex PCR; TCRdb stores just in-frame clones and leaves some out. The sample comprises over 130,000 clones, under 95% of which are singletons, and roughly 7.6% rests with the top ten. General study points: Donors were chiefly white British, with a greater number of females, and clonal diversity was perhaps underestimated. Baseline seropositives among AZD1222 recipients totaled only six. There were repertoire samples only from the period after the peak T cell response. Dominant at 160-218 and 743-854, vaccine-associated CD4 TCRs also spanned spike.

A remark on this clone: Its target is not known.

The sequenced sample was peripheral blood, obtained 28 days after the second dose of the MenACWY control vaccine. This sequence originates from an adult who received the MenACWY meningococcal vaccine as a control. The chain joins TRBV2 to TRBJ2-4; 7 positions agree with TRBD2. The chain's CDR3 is CASSEGEGVKNIQYF. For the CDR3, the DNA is TGTGCCAGCAGTGAAGGGGAGGGAGTCAAAAACATTCAGTACTTC.